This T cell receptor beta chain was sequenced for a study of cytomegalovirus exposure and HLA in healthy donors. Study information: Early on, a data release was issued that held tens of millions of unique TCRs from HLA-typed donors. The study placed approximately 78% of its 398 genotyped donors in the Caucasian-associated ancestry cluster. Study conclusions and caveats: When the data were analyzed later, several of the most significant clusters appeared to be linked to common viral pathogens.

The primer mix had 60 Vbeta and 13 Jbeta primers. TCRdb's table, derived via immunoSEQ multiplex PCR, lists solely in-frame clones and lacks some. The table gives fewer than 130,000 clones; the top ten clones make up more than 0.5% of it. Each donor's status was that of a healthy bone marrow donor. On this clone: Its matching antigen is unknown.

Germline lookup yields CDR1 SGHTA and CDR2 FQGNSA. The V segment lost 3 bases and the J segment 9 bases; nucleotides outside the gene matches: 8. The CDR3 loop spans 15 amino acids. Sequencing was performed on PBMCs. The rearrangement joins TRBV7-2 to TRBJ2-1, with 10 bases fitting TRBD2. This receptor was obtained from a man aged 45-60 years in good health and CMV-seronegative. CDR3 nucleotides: TGTGCCAGCAGCTTCCTAGCGGGGGTAGTAGGTGAGCAGTTCTTC. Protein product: CASSFLAGVVGEQFF. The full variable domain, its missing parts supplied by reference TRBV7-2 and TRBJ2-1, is GAGVSQSPSNKVTEKGKDVELRCDPISGHTALYWYRQSLGQGLEFLIYFQGNSAPDKSGLPSDRFSAERTGGSVSTLTIQRTQQEDSAVYLCASSFLAGVVGEQFFGPGTRLTVL.